This T cell receptor (beta chain) was captured in a study of response to subunit inactivated influenza vaccine. The study's findings and limits: The study's authors posited that every seasonal influenza vaccination enlists few new T cells.

MiXCR was run by TCRdb on the RT-PCR reads, yielding one entry per CDR3 protein. The profile shows 860,000 or so distinct CDR3 sequences, about 20% of them singletons. Germline loops: CDR1 SGHAT, CDR2 FQNNGV. V lost 1 base and J lost 2, with 13 bases in between. CDR3 length equals 16 residues. On this clonotype itself: Antigen unknown.

V and J are TRBV11-2 and TRBJ2-3, with TRBD1 as a possible D gene (6 bases). Specimen: PBMCs from blood, collected 5 days after vaccination. This clonotype was sampled from a man over 45 who received an inactivated influenza vaccine. Written as DNA, the CDR3 is TGTGCCAGCAGCTTAGTCTGGCAGGGGCTCACAGATACGCAGTATTTT. This sequence encodes CASSLVWQGLTDTQYF. The full variable domain, rest sourced from reference TRBV11-2 and TRBJ2-3, is EAGVAQSPRYKIIEKRQSVAFWCNPISGHATLYWYQQILGQGPKLLIQFQNNGVVDDSQLPKDRFSAERLKGVDSTLKIQPAKLEDSAVYLCASSLVWQGLTDTQYFGPGTRLTVL.